This T cell receptor (beta chain) was profiled in a study of early T cells in non-severe SARS-CoV-2 infection (dated by TCRdb to the early 2020s). Study-wide context: Because TCR sequencing was done on bulk RNA from unsorted whole blood, the alpha and beta chains could not be paired. On the study overall, not on this receptor specifically: VDJdb matching was skewed toward anti-spike CD8 responses and likely underestimated virus-specific expansions by missing private and CD4 specificities.

A case-control design nested within a healthcare worker cohort in London, UK, was used, with weekly nasopharyngeal swab PCR tests and blood sampling performed. Healthcare workers were enrolled in the week of the UK lockdown, from 23 to 31 March 2020, and were followed every week for up to roughly 15 weeks. This clonotype came up a few times. No antigen is known for it. There are no base qualities to consult, and no much larger clone falls within one base. Libraries were made using 5' RACE. Reads for this sample came from a NextSeq 500. To correct for sequencing error and PCR bias, the TCR library protocol tagged individual cDNA molecules with unique molecular identifiers. Both TCR alpha and beta chains were sequenced, and tight co-correlation was observed between alpha and beta sequence abundances in each sample. The authors processed their data as follows. V gene, J gene and CDR3 annotation of TCR sequences was performed with Decombinator V4. Expanded TCRs were defined as changing significantly between any two time points under a Poisson model with p below 0.0001. TCR abundances were normalised to the total number of TCRs sequenced per sample and expressed as counts per million. MAIT TCRs were defined by TRAV1-2 paired with TRAJ12, TRAJ20 or TRAJ33, and iNKT TCRs by TRAV10 paired with TRAJ18. VDJdb, accessed 1 November 2021, was searched for CMV, EBV and SARS-CoV-2 annotated TCRs, excluding TCRs annotated for multiple antigens. TCRdb reanalyzed the raw reads on its own, using fastp at Q25 for trimming and MiXCR for clone calling, and kept in-frame beta chains. When rows share a CDR3 protein, they turn into one entry using the most common DNA and genes. The V and J calls reflect TCRdb's pipeline rather than the authors' work. The sample records some 45,000 distinct CDR3 sequences, about 6% of which are singletons. About 8.3% of the sample belongs to the ten largest clones.

Trimming accounts for 0 bases at V and 8 bases at J, while the number of junction bases matched to no gene is 4. From a lookup of the germline V gene, CDR1 and CDR2 are MNHEY and SVGEGT. Measured from the cysteine to the phenylalanine, the CDR3 is 15 residues long. The sequence is cut down to CDR3 DNA, 45 bases in frame from base 1. Sequencing used whole blood, obtained at baseline. In this chain, TRBV6-2 or TRBV6-3 is recombined with TRBJ2-1; the junction holds 10 bases that match TRBD1. This clonotype originated in an adult who was a healthcare worker with PCR-confirmed SARS-CoV-2 infection or an uninfected control (not recorded which). The CDR3 region: CASSYSRDRGHEQFF. The bases read TGTGCCAGCAGTTACTCCCGGGACAGGGGCCATGAGCAGTTCTTC.